The present T cell receptor (beta chain) was sequenced within a study of metastatic and nonmetastatic thyroid tumors. Study overall: Comparison of repertoires was carried out across blood and tumor or nodule tissue from malignant and benign thyroid patients.

As originally analysed: A distant-metastasis classifier for papillary thyroid cancer was built using CDR3 differences across clinicopathological groups. TCRdb re-called the PCR reads via MiXCR. TCRdb's processing, not the study's, gives the V and J calls here. The table lists roughly 64,000 clones, 4% to 5% of them singletons. This CDR3 is 15 amino acids long. V lost 1 base to trimming and J lost 4 bases; unmatched junction nucleotides: 6. Until they underwent thyroid surgery, no patient had received any treatment. What was sequenced was blood. The TCR originated in a female donor with papillary thyroid cancer or a benign thyroid nodule (not recorded which). Some clones in this sample may be carry-over from other donors' samples. The genes are TRBV12-3 or TRBV12-4 and TRBJ1-2; 7 nucleotides match TRBD1. CDR3 coding DNA: TGTGCCAGCAGTTTAGTCCAGGGGGGGGGCTATGGCTACACCTTC. Protein product: CASSLVQGGGYGYTF.